This TCR beta chain derives from a study of T cells in Graves' hyperthyroidism and ophthalmopathy. Duration under 3 months, a NOSPECS grade of at least 4, and a Clinical Activity Score of at least 3 characterized the ophthalmopathy patients. Each diagnosis drew on symptoms, thyroxine, TRAb, thyroid ultrasound and orbital computed tomography findings. The source of the PBMCs was approximately 10 ml of fresh peripheral blood. The germline CDR1 and CDR2 sequences are DFQATT and SNEGSKA (reference sequence). V lost 2 bases to trimming and J lost 6 bases; unmatched junction nucleotides: 9. The CDR3 runs 14 residues. Authors of the study amplified TCR beta CDR3 regions from RNA transcripts. An initial round of RT-PCR targeting the TCR CDR3 relied on the HTBI primer set. MiXCR, applied by TCRdb to the multiplex PCR reads, yields one record per CDR3 protein. The sample consists of fewer than 400,000 distinct CDR3 sequences, roughly 13% of them appearing once.

Findings and caveats of the study: Most clonotypes that expanded in the thyroid above 0.001 also showed up in blood.

This clonotype was observed many times. Its target is not known. This chain connects TRBV20-1 to TRBJ2-7; 8 bases are a match to TRBD2. The origin of this receptor is a middle-aged man with Graves' ophthalmopathy. Sequencing was carried out using blood. The CDR3 DNA reads TGCAGTGCTAGAATTTCCAGCGGGAGTCCCGAGCAGTACTTC. This encodes CSARISSGSPEQYF.